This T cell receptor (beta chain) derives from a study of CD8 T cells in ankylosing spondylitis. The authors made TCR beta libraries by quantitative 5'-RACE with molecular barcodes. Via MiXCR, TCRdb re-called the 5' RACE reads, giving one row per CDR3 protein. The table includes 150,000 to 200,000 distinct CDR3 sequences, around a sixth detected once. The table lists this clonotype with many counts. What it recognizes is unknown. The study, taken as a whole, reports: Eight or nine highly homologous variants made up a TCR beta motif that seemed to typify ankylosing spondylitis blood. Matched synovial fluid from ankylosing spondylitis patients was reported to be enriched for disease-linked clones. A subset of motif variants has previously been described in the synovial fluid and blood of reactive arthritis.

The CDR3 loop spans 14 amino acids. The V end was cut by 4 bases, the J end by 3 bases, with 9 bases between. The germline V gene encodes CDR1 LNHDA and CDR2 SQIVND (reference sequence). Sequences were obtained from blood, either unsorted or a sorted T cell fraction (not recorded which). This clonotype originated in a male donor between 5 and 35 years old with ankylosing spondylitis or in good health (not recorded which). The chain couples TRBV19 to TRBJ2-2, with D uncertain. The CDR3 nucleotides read TGTGCCAGTAGTACCGGGCCCTACACCGGGGAGCTGTTTTTT. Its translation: CASSTGPYTGELFF.